One T cell receptor (beta chain) is described in this entry. Antigen unknown. The J segment lost 2 bases and the V segment lost 4 bases, leaving 10 bases of the junction unmatched. CDR3 length: 17 amino acids. Germline CDR1 reads SGHRS; CDR2 reads YFSETQ. TCRdb used MiXCR to reprocess the 5' RACE reads, holding one entry per CDR3 protein. This sample carries over 350,000 distinct CDR3 sequences, 15% to 20% of them seen once, and the ten largest clones take roughly 21%. The sample originates from a study of T-cell memory formation after mild COVID-19. Study results and caveats: Day 15 to 85 contracting clones showed balanced CD4/CD8; day 15 to 37 expanders favored CD4+.

This chain links TRBV5-1 with TRBJ2-5; 11 bases are shared with TRBD2. Sequencing input: PBMCs or a T cell subset sorted from them (not recorded which). The TCR was taken from a man between 18 and 35 years old who had mild COVID-19 (a few samples of this study predate the infection). Cell type and time point are not known. DNA of the CDR3: TGCGCCAGCAGCCGGATAGCGGGGGGGCTTAAACAAGAGACCCAGTACTTC. It is translated as CASSRIAGGLKQETQYF. The complete variable domain, with remaining parts taken from reference TRBV5-1 and TRBJ2-5, reads KAGVTQTPRYLIKTRGQQVTLSCSPISGHRSVSWYQQTPGQGLQFLFEYFSETQRNKGNFPGRFSGRQFSNSRSEMNVSTLELGDSALYLCASSRIAGGLKQETQYFGPGTRLLVL.